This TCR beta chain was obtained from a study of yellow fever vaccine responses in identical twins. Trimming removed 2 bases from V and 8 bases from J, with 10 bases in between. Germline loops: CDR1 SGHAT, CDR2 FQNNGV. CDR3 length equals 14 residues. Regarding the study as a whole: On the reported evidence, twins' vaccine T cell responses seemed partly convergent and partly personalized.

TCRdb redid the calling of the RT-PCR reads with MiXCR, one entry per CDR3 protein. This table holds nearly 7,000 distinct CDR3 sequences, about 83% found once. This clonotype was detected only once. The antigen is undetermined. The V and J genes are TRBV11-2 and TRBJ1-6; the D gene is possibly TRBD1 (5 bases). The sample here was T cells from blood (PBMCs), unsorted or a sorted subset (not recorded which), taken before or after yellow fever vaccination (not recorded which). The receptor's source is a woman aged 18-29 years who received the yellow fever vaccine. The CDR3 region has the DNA TGTGCCAGCAGCTTACTGGGGGTCGATTCACCCCTCCACTTT. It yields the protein CASSLLGVDSPLHF.